These 27 T cell receptor beta chains share one sample of origin, sequenced in a study of blood T cell repertoires in COVID-19 (TCRdb year 2020). Library preparation employed the immunoSEQ multiplex PCR assay. As stored in TCRdb, this immuneACCESS dataset retains in-frame rearrangements with V and J assigned. A fraction of the clones does not appear; measured against another copy, unresolved V genes explain less than half of the discrepancy, and the remainder lacks a known reason. In all, the sample holds under 100,000 clones, and 89% of those were seen once. The ten largest clonotypes hold about 4.9% of the sample. Material: peripheral blood. The receptors derive from a man in his fifties or sixties with COVID-19, enrolled during active disease.

The rearrangement links TRBV5-5 to TRBJ2-1; 7 bases fit TRBD1. The germline gives CDR1 SGHKS, CDR2 YYEKEE (reference sequence). The J segment lost 4 bases and the V segment lost 4 bases, leaving 11 bases of the junction unmatched. The CDR3 spans 16 residues. The CDR3 nucleotides read TGTGCCAGCAGCGCCGCGACAGGGCGGGTATACAATGAGCAGTTCTTC. This gives the protein CASSAATGRVYNEQFF. Based on the CDR3 plus reference TRBV5-5 and TRBJ2-1, the full variable domain is DAGVTQSPTHLIKTRGQQVTLRCSPISGHKSVSWYQQVLGQGPQFIFQYYEKEERGRGNFPDRFSARQFPNYSSELNVNALLLGDSALYLCASSAATGRVYNEQFFGPGTRLTVL.

The chain couples TRBV9 to TRBJ2-6; 9 bases are a match to TRBD2. Trimming at V came to 3 bases and at J to 1 base, leaving 8 bases not matched to a gene. The CDR3 is 18 amino acids. Germline CDR1 and CDR2: SGDLS and YYNGEE. In nucleotides, the CDR3 is TGTGCCAGCAGCGCGCCTTCCAGCGGGAGGTCTGGGGCCAACGTCCTGACTTTC. This encodes CASSAPSSGRSGANVLTF.

The rearrangement joins TRBV6-2 or TRBV6-3 to TRBJ2-5, with 8 bases lining up with TRBD2. This CDR3 spans 12 amino acids. After removal of 5 bases from V and 4 bases from J, the junction contained 0 bases not matched to a gene. Germline lookup yields CDR1 MNHEY and CDR2 SVGEGT. The CDR3 protein is CASSREGETQYF. The CDR3 DNA sequence: TGTGCCAGCAGTCGGGAGGGAGAGACCCAGTACTTC.

The chain links TRBV7-3 to TRBJ2-2; 8 nucleotides align to TRBD1. The CDR3 has 15 residues. V was pared by 6 bases and J by 4 bases, with 7 bases of the junction left unmatched. Germline-derived CDR1 and CDR2 are SGHTA and FQGTGA. CDR3 loop: CASRRDRTGTGELFF. CDR3 coding DNA: TGTGCCAGCAGACGGGACAGGACGGGCACCGGGGAGCTGTTTTTT.

The gene calls are TRBV6-5 and TRBJ1-2; D gene uncertain. Germline V gene data show CDR1 as MNHEY and CDR2 as SVGAGI. The CDR3 is 14 residues long. Trimming left V 2 bases short and J 5 bases short, with 12 bases between. The CDR3 spells CASSYRVDVYGYTF. CDR3 DNA sequence: TGTGCCAGCAGTTACCGGGTGGATGTATATGGCTACACCTTC.

The gene calls are TRBV5-5 and TRBJ2-1; possible D gene TRBD2, 6 bases. Trimming pared 2 bases from V and 5 bases from J, leaving 14 bases between. Germline V lookup: CDR1 SGHKS, CDR2 YYEKEE (reference sequence). CDR3 length: 15 residues. Here the CDR3 DNA reads TGTGCCAGCAGCTTCGACGGGAGCAGAAACAATGAGCAGTTCTTC. Translation gives CASSFDGSRNNEQFF. Full variable domain (outside the CDR3, taken from reference TRBV5-5 and TRBJ2-1): DAGVTQSPTHLIKTRGQQVTLRCSPISGHKSVSWYQQVLGQGPQFIFQYYEKEERGRGNFPDRFSARQFPNYSSELNVNALLLGDSALYLCASSFDGSRNNEQFFGPGTRLTVL.

This chain connects TRBV2 to TRBJ2-7; 10 bases are a match to TRBD1. The CDR3 spans 14 residues. Germline V gene data show CDR1 as SNHLY and CDR2 as FYNNEI. J lost 3 bases, V lost 6 bases, and 5 bases had no gene match. The CDR3 DNA sequence: TGTGCCAGCAGCGGACAGGGGGTCCGCTACGAGCAGTACTTC. Translation: CASSGQGVRYEQYF. Supplemented by reference TRBV2 and TRBJ2-7, the full variable domain reads EPEVTQTPSHQVTQMGQEVILRCVPISNHLYFYWYRQILGQKVEFLVSFYNNEISEKSEIFDDQFSVERPDGSNFTLKIRSTKLEDSAMYFCASSGQGVRYEQYFGPGTRLTVT.

The chain carries TRBV5-1 and TRBJ2-1, with TRBD2 matching 9 bases. The CDR3 spans 14 residues. Germline V gene data show CDR1 as SGHRS and CDR2 as YFSETQ. With 0 bases clipped from V and 7 bases from J, the junction kept 2 bases outside the gene matches. For the CDR3, the DNA is TGCGCCAGCAGCTTGGTAGCGGGAGAGAATGAGCAGTTCTTC. This translates into CASSLVAGENEQFF.

The count of this clone is one. This chain uses TRBV5-4 with TRBJ2-7; 9 nucleotides agree with TRBD1. The CDR3 has 14 residues. CDR1 is SGHNT, CDR2 YYREEE, per germline (reference sequence). V was clipped by 4 bases and J by 2 bases; unmatched bases: 4. The CDR3 DNA is TGTGCCAGCAGCCCCGGGACAGGGCCCTACGAGCAGTACTTC. Its translation: CASSPGTGPYEQYF. The entire variable domain, with the rest obtained from reference TRBV5-4 and TRBJ2-7, is as follows: ETGVTQSPTHLIKTRGQQVTLRCSSQSGHNTVSWYQQALGQGPQFIFQYYREEENGRGNFPPRFSGLQFPNYSSELNVNALELDDSALYLCASSPGTGPYEQYFGPGTRLTVT.

The CDR3 region is CASGRTYNEQFF. CDR3 nucleotide sequence: TGTGCCAGCGGGAGAACCTACAATGAGCAGTTCTTC. This rearrangement joins TRBV13 to TRBJ2-1, with D possibly being TRBD2 (5 bases). The CDR3 consists of 12 residues. Trimming took off 8 bases at V and 2 bases at J, with 7 bases between the two ends. Germline assignment: CDR1 PRHDT and CDR2 FYEKMQ (reference sequence).

The genes are TRBV5-1 and TRBJ1-1; no clear D. The CDR3 has 13 residues. V was cut by 0 bases and J by 6 bases, with 9 bases left in between. From germline, CDR1 is SGHRS and CDR2 YFSETQ. CDR3: CASSLEAVAEAFF. CDR3 in DNA: TGCGCCAGCAGCTTGGAAGCGGTTGCTGAAGCTTTCTTT.

The table lists this clone with a count of one. The V gene is TRBV5-1, the J gene TRBJ1-3, with D possibly being TRBD1 (5 bases). V lost 2 bases and J lost 4, with 16 bases in between. The CDR3 has 16 residues. CDR1 SGHRS and CDR2 YFSETQ come from the germline V gene. The CDR3 loop is CASSFAGRMAGNTIYF. CDR3 bases: TGCGCCAGCAGCTTCGCGGGACGCATGGCCGGAAACACCATATATTTT.

V usage is TRBV6-2 or TRBV6-3 and J usage is TRBJ1-4; D is ambiguous. The CDR3 contains 18 residues. Trimming took 5 bases from V and 3 from J, leaving 22 bases between them. Looked up from germline, CDR1 is MNHEY and CDR2 is SVGEGT. Here the CDR3 DNA reads TGTGCCAGCAGTCTATTCTTCTCGGGAAAGCCTGCTAATGAAAAACTGTTTTTT. Translation gives CASSLFFSGKPANEKLFF.

The chain recombines TRBV6-2 or TRBV6-3 with TRBJ1-2; TRBD1 might be the D (6 bases). Between the trimmed V and J ends, which lost 0 bases and 4 bases, there was a span of 12 bases. CDR3 length equals 15 residues. From germline, CDR1 is MNHEY and CDR2 SVGEGT. DNA for the CDR3: TGTGCCAGCAGTTACTCGGTCACAGGGCTCTATGGCTACACCTTC. Residues: CASSYSVTGLYGYTF.

In DNA form, the CDR3 reads TGTGCCAGCAGCTTACTAGGGGAAGCCACTGAAGCTTTCTTT. Its protein product is CASSLLGEATEAFF. The chain couples TRBV7-3 to TRBJ1-1; possible D gene TRBD1, 5 bases. V lost 2 bases, J lost 4 bases, and 11 bases lay in between. The germline CDR1 and CDR2 sequences are SGHTA and FQGTGA. CDR3 length equals 14 residues.

This clone is a singleton in its sample. The V and J genes are TRBV7-2 and TRBJ1-2, with 7 bases identical to TRBD1. CDR1 and CDR2 (germline): SGHTA, FQGNSA. The junction had 11 bases not matched to a gene; V was cut back by 5 bases and J by 2 bases. This CDR3 is 16 amino acids long. The CDR3 DNA reads as TGTGCCAGCAGCGCCGGGGGTGACAGGGTGAACTATGGCTACACCTTC. It yields the protein CASSAGGDRVNYGYTF.

This clone was seen a single time. The V gene is TRBV21-1, the J gene TRBJ2-7; the table's D call TRBD1 went unverified against the DNA. TRBV21-1 is noted as a pseudogene. CDR3 length: 17 amino acids. The CDR3 bases are TGTGCCAGCAGCAAAGCCGAGGACACAATTAAAGGTTACGAGCAGTACTTC. It yields the protein CASSKAEDTIKGYEQYF.

The chain carries TRBV24-1 and TRBJ1-1; the match to TRBD1 covers 8 bases. Germline V gives CDR1 KGHDR, CDR2 SFDVKD. This CDR3 comprises 15 residues. Trimming at V came to 2 bases and at J to 5 bases, leaving 6 bases not matched to a gene. The CDR3 spells CATSDSDRGGTEAFF. The CDR3 bases are TGTGCCACCAGTGATTCAGACAGGGGAGGGACTGAAGCTTTCTTT.

The rearrangement links TRBV6-5 to TRBJ1-1; the D gene is possibly TRBD1 (5 bases). The germline V gene has CDR1 MNHEY and CDR2 SVGAGI. There are 16 residues in the CDR3. V was shortened by 0 bases and J by 1 base, with 12 bases between the two germline ends. DNA of the CDR3: TGTGCCAGCAGTTACTCAAAGGGGCAGGGGAACACTGAAGCTTTCTTT. Protein product: CASSYSKGQGNTEAFF.

The gene calls are TRBV6-6 and TRBJ2-2, with D tentatively TRBD2 (5 bases). The germline CDR1 and CDR2 sequences are MNHNY and SVGAGI (reference sequence). The V end was cut by 1 base, the J end by 4 bases, with 7 bases between. CDR3 length equals 14 residues. The CDR3 loop is CASSYWTLTGELFF. The CDR3 DNA sequence: TGTGCCAGCAGTTACTGGACTCTCACCGGGGAGCTGTTTTTT.

V is TRBV12-5 and J is TRBJ2-7, with TRBD1 matching over 7 bases. The CDR3 sequence is 14 residues long. Looked up from germline, CDR1 is LGHNT and CDR2 is FRNRAP. V lost 8 bases, J lost 1 base, and 8 bases stayed unmatched. CDR3 loop: CASQRGLRSYEQYF. As DNA, the CDR3 is TGTGCTAGTCAAAGGGGGCTACGTTCCTACGAGCAGTACTTC.

The CDR3 DNA reads as TGTGCCAGCAGTGACGGACTCGCAGATACGCAGTATTTT. Translation: CASSDGLADTQYF. The V gene is TRBV6-4, the J gene TRBJ2-3; possible D gene TRBD2, 5 bases. CDR3 length: 13 amino acids. The germline V gene encodes CDR1 MRHNA and CDR2 SNTAGT. Trimming took off 2 bases at V and 4 bases at J, with 7 bases between the two ends.

The chain recombines TRBV6-6 with TRBJ2-7; maybe TRBD2 (6 bases). The CDR3 contains 11 residues. V was shortened by 6 bases and J by 5 bases, with 8 bases between the two germline ends. Germline V gene lookup returns CDR1 MNHNY and CDR2 SVGAGI (reference sequence). CDR3 region: CASSSSDEQYF. The CDR3 DNA follows: TGTGCCAGCAGCTCTAGCGACGAGCAGTACTTC.

Comments on this clone: An end of the junction differs from the germline gene, which may be a read error. The chain carries TRBV7-7 and TRBJ2-2; 9 bases fit TRBD2. This CDR3 has 15 residues. Germline lookup yields CDR1 SSHAT and CDR2 FNYEAQ (reference sequence). CDR3: CASSLRLAGTGELFF. The CDR3 DNA reads as TGTGCTAGCAGCTTACGGCTAGCGGGAACCGGGGAGCTGTTTTTT.

The rearrangement uses TRBV29-1 and TRBJ1-2; TRBD1 matches 8 bases. Losses at the gene ends were 6 bases for V and 7 bases for J; bases not matched to a gene: 7. Per the germline V gene, CDR1 is SQVTM and CDR2 is ANQGSEA. This CDR3 contains 12 residues. The DNA for the CDR3 is TGCAGCGTCGGACAGGGAATAGGTGGCTACACCTTC. Its protein product is CSVGQGIGGYTF.

This clone was found once. V is TRBV3-1 (or the pseudogene TRBV3-2) and J is TRBJ2-1; a possible D gene is TRBD2 (5 bases). Germline V gene lookup returns CDR1 LGHDT and CDR2 YNNKEL (reference sequence). V shed 0 bases and J shed 9 bases, with 9 bases lying between them. CDR3 length: 13 residues. CDR3: CASSQDWAGEQFF. In nucleotides, the CDR3 is TGTGCCAGCAGCCAAGACTGGGCGGGTGAGCAGTTCTTC.

Only one count was recorded for this clone. The CDR3 is CASSTDNSYNEQFF. CDR3 nucleotide sequence: TGTGCCAGCAGCACGGACAACTCCTACAATGAGCAGTTCTTC. The J gene is TRBJ2-1, the V gene TRBV11-3; possible D gene TRBD1, 5 bases. V dropped 5 bases and J dropped 0 bases, with 8 bases sitting between them. The germline V gene encodes CDR1 SGHNT and CDR2 YENEEA. The CDR3 is 14 amino acids.